A single TCR beta chain is shown here with its context. Its antigen is unknown. Generated by immunoSEQ multiplex PCR, the TCRdb table keeps only in-frame clones and is missing some. The sample yields over 250,000 clones, around 76% seen once. The sample is drawn from a study of cytotoxic CD8 clonotypes in ibrutinib-treated CLL. Study background: Collecting the response samples happened after a median roughly eleven months of treatment, with a range of 6 to 36. Productive templates per sample averaged approximately 250,000; productive rearrangements, just under 95,000. Study-wide findings and caveats: Clonality went higher at ibrutinib response and then dropped back toward baseline at progression. Stable or contracted on treatment, public clonotypes were also uncommon.

The clonotype originates from a human donor with chronic lymphocytic leukemia. Sequenced material: PBMCs, taken at disease progression, from a patient treated with ibrutinib.

The CDR3 sequence: CASSATTGARPSPGDEKLFF. CDR3 bases: TGTGCCAGCAGCGCTACGACAGGGGCCCGTCCCTCGCCCGGGGATGAAAAACTGTTTTTT. The chain couples TRBV14 to TRBJ1-4; 8 bases are a match to TRBD1. CDR1 is SGHDN, CDR2 FVKESK, per germline. The CDR3 runs 20 residues. The ends lost 5 bases at V and 6 bases at J; junction bases unmatched: 23. Looking up the rest from reference TRBV14 and TRBJ1-4 gives the full variable domain: EAGVTQFPSHSVIEKGQTVTLRCDPISGHDNLYWYRRVMGKEIKFLLHFVKESKQDESGMPNNRFLAERTGGTYSTLKVQPAELEDSGVYFCASSATTGARPSPGDEKLFFGSGTQLSVL.